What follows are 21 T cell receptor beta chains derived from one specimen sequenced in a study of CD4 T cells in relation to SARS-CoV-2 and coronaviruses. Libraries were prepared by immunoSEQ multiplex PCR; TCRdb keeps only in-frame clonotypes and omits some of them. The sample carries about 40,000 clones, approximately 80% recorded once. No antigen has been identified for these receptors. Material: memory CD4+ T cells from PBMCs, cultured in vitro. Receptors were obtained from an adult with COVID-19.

The CDR3 DNA reads TGTGCCAGCAACCGAGGACAGGGCGCGTACGATGAGCAGTTCTTC. As protein: CASNRGQGAYDEQFF. The chain is built from TRBV9 and TRBJ2-1, with 8 nucleotides matching TRBD1. The CDR3 contains 15 residues. Trimming removed 6 bases from V and 8 bases from J; junction bases left unmatched: 13. Germline V gives CDR1 SGDLS, CDR2 YYNGEE. The variable domain in full, completed from reference TRBV9 and TRBJ2-1, reads DSGVTQTPKHLITATGQRVTLRCSPRSGDLSVYWYQQSLDQGLQFLIQYYNGEERAKGNILERFSAQQFPDLHSELNLSSLELGDSALYFCASNRGQGAYDEQFFGPGTRLTVL.

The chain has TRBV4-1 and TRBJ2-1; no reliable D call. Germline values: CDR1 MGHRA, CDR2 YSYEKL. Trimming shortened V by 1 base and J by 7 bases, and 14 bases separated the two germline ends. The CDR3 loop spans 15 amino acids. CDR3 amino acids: CASSQVSAAQNEQFF. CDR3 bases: TGCGCCAGCAGCCAAGTTTCTGCTGCCCAGAATGAGCAGTTCTTC.

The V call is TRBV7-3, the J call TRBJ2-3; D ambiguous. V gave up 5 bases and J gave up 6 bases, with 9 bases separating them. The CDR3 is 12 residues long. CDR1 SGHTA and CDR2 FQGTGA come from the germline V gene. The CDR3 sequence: CASSLPPDTQYF. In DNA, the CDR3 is TGTGCCAGCAGCCTACCTCCCGATACGCAGTATTTT.

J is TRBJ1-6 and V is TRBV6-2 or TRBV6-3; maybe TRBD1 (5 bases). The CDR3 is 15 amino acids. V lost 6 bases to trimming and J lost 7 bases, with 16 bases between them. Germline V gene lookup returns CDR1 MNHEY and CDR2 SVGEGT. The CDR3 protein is CASSRGPEGNSPLHF. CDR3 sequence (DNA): TGTGCCAGCAGCCGAGGGCCGGAGGGGAATTCACCCCTCCACTTT.

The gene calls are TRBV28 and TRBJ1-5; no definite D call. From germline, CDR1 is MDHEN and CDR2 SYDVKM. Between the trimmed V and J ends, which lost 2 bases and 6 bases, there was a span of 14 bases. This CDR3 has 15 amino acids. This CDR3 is CASSLADQYSQPQHF. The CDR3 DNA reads TGTGCCAGCAGTTTAGCCGACCAGTACAGTCAGCCCCAGCATTTT.

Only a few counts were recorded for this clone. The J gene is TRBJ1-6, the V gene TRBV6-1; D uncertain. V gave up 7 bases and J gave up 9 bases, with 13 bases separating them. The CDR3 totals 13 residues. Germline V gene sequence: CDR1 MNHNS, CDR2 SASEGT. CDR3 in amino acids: CASTGLGGSPLHF. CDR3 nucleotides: TGTGCCAGCACCGGTCTTGGTGGTTCACCCCTCCACTTT.

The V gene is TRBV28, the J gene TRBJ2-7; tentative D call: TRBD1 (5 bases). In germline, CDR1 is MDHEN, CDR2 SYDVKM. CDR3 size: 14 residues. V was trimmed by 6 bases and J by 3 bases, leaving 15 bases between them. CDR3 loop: CASSTQARGYEQYF. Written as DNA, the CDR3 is TGTGCCAGCAGCACACAGGCCCGAGGCTACGAGCAGTACTTC.

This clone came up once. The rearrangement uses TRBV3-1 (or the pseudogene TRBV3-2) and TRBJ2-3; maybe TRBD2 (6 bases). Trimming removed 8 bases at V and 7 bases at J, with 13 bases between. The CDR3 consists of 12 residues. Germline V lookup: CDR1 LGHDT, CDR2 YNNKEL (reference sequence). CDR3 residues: CASGLKGNTQYF. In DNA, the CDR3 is TGTGCCAGCGGACTAAAAGGGAATACGCAGTATTTT.

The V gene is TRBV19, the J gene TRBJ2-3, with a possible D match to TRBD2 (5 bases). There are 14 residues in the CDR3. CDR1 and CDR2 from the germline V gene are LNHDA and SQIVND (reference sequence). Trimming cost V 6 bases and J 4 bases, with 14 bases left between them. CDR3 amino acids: CASRPGVSSDTQYF. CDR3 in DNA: TGTGCCAGTAGACCCGGGGTGTCGTCAGATACGCAGTATTTT.

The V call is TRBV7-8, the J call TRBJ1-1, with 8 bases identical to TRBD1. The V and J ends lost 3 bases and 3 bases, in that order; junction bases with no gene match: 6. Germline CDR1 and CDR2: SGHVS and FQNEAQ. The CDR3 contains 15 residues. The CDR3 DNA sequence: TGTGCCAGCAGCTTCGACAGGGGTGGAGACACTGAAGCTTTCTTT. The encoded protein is CASSFDRGGDTEAFF. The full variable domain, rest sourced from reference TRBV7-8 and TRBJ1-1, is GAGVSQSPRYKVAKRGQDVALRCDPISGHVSLFWYQQALGQGPEFLTYFQNEAQLDKSGLPSDRFFAERPEGSVSTLKIQRTQQEDSAVYLCASSFDRGGDTEAFFGQGTRLTVV.

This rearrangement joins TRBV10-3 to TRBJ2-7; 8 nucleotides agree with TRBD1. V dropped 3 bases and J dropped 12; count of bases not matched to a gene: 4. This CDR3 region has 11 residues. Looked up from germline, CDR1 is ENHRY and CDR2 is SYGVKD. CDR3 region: CAISDRGRMYF. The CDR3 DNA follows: TGTGCCATCAGTGACAGGGGGCGCATGTACTTC.

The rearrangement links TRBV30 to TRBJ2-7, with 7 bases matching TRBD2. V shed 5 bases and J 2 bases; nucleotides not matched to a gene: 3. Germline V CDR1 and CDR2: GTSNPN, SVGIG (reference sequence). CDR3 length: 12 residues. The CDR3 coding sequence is TGTGCCTGGGGGACTAACCCCTACGAGCAGTACTTC. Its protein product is CAWGTNPYEQYF. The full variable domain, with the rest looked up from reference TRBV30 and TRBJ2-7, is SQTIHQWPATLVQPVGSPLSLECTVEGTSNPNLYWYRQAAGRGLQLLFYSVGIGQISSEVPQNLSASRPQDRQFILSSKKLLLSDSGFYLCAWGTNPYEQYFGPGTRLTVT.

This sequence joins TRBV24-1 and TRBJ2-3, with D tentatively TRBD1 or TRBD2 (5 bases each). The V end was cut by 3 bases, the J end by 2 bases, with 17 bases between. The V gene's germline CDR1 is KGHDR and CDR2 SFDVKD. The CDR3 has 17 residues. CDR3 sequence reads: CATSDTGTEVPTDTQYF. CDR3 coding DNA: TGTGCCACCAGTGATACCGGGACGGAGGTCCCCACAGATACGCAGTATTTT.

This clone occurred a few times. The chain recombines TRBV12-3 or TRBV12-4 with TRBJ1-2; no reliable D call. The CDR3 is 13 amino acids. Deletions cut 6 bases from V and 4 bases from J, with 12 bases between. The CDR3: CASSAVGIYGYTF. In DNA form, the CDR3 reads TGTGCCAGCAGCGCCGTGGGGATCTATGGCTACACCTTC.

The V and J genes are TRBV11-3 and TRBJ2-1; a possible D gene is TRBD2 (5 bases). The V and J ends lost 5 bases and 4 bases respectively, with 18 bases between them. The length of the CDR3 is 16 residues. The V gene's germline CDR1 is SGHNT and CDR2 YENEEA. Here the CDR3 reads CASSPRGRLNYNEQFF. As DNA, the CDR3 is TGTGCCAGCAGCCCACGAGGGCGGCTGAATTACAATGAGCAGTTCTTC.

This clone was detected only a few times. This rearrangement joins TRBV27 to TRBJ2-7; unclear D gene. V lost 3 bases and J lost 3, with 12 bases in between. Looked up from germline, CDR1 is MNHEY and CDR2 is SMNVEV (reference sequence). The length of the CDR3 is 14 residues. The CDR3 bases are TGTGCCAGCAGTTTGAGGCAGGACCGCTACGAGCAGTACTTC. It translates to CASSLRQDRYEQYF.

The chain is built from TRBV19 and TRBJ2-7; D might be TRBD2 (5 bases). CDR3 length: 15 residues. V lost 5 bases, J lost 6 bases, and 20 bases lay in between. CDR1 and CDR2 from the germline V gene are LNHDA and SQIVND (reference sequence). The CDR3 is CASSVMSSGSGEQYF. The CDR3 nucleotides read TGTGCCAGTAGTGTCATGTCTAGTGGGAGCGGCGAGCAGTACTTC.

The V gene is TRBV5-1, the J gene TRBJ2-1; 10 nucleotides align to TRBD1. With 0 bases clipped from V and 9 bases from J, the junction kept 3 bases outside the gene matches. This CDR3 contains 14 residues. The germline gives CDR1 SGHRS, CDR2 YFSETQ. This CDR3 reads CASSLGTGGREQFF. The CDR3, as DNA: TGCGCCAGCAGCTTGGGGACAGGGGGGCGTGAGCAGTTCTTC. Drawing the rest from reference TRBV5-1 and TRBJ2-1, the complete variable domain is KAGVTQTPRYLIKTRGQQVTLSCSPISGHRSVSWYQQTPGQGLQFLFEYFSETQRNKGNFPGRFSGRQFSNSRSEMNVSTLELGDSALYLCASSLGTGGREQFFGPGTRLTVL.

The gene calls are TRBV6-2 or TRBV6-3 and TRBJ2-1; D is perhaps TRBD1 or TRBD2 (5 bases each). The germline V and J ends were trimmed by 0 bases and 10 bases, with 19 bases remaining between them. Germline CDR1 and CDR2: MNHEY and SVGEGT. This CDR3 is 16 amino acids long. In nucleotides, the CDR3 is TGTGCCAGCAGTTACTCAGCCCGTATCGGGACCAACGAGCAGTTCTTC. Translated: CASSYSARIGTNEQFF.

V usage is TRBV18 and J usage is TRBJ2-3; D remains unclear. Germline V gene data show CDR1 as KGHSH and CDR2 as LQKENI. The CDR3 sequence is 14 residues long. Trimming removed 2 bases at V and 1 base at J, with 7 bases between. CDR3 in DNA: TGTGCCAGCTCACCAGATGGGCGCACAGATACGCAGTATTTT. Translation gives CASSPDGRTDTQYF.

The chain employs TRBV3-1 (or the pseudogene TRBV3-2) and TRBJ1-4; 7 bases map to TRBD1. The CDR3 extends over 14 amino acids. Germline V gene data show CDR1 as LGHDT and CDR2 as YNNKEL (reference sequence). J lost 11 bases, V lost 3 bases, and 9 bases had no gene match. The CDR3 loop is CASSQGPDRSKLFF. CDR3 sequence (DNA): TGTGCCAGCAGCCAGGGACCGGACAGGTCTAAACTGTTTTTT.